Below are 3 T cell receptor beta chains sequenced from a single sample in a study of beta chain features in type 1 diabetes. Study results and caveats: Shorter TCRB CDR3s, moderately but significantly so, were found in Type 1 diabetes patients in all four CD4+ subsets.

Sequencing targeted expressed TCRB transcripts, as all isolated RNA had been reverse transcribed. Only in-frame clones appear in the TCRdb table, and some are missing; sequencing was by immunoSEQ multiplex PCR. The sample lists about 150,000 clones, approximately 8% seen once, with around 0.94% in the top ten. The antigens for these receptors are not known. The material sequenced was central memory CD4+ T cells from blood. The receptors stem from a woman aged 40-49 years with type 1 diabetes.

There are a few counts of this clone. This chain joins TRBV5-4 and TRBJ1-6; D remains ambiguous. V was shortened by 1 base and J by 7 bases, with 12 bases between the two germline ends. This CDR3 is 15 amino acids long. Germline V gene sequence: CDR1 SGHNT, CDR2 YYREEE (reference sequence). CDR3 in amino acids: CASSLSHSGNSPLHF. As DNA, the CDR3 is TGTGCCAGCAGCTTGTCACATTCGGGGAATTCACCCCTCCACTTT.

This clone was counted many times. The chain employs TRBV28 and TRBJ1-2; possible D gene TRBD1, 6 bases. Trimming stripped 7 bases from V and 8 bases from J, with 20 bases between. Germline-derived CDR1 and CDR2 are MDHEN and SYDVKM. This CDR3 has 14 residues. CDR3 bases: TGTGCCAGCACCACTTTTCGGGGGGGCCGAGGCTACACCTTC. As protein: CASTTFRGGRGYTF.

This clone was detected a few times. The J gene is TRBJ2-7, the V gene TRBV4-3; 7 bases are a match to TRBD1. After removal of 1 base from V and 0 bases from J, the junction contained 6 bases not matched to a gene. In germline, CDR1 is LGHNA, CDR2 YSLEER. The CDR3 is 16 residues long. DNA of the CDR3: TGCGCCAGCAGCCAAGGGGCTCAGGGGGACTCCTACGAGCAGTACTTC. This encodes CASSQGAQGDSYEQYF.